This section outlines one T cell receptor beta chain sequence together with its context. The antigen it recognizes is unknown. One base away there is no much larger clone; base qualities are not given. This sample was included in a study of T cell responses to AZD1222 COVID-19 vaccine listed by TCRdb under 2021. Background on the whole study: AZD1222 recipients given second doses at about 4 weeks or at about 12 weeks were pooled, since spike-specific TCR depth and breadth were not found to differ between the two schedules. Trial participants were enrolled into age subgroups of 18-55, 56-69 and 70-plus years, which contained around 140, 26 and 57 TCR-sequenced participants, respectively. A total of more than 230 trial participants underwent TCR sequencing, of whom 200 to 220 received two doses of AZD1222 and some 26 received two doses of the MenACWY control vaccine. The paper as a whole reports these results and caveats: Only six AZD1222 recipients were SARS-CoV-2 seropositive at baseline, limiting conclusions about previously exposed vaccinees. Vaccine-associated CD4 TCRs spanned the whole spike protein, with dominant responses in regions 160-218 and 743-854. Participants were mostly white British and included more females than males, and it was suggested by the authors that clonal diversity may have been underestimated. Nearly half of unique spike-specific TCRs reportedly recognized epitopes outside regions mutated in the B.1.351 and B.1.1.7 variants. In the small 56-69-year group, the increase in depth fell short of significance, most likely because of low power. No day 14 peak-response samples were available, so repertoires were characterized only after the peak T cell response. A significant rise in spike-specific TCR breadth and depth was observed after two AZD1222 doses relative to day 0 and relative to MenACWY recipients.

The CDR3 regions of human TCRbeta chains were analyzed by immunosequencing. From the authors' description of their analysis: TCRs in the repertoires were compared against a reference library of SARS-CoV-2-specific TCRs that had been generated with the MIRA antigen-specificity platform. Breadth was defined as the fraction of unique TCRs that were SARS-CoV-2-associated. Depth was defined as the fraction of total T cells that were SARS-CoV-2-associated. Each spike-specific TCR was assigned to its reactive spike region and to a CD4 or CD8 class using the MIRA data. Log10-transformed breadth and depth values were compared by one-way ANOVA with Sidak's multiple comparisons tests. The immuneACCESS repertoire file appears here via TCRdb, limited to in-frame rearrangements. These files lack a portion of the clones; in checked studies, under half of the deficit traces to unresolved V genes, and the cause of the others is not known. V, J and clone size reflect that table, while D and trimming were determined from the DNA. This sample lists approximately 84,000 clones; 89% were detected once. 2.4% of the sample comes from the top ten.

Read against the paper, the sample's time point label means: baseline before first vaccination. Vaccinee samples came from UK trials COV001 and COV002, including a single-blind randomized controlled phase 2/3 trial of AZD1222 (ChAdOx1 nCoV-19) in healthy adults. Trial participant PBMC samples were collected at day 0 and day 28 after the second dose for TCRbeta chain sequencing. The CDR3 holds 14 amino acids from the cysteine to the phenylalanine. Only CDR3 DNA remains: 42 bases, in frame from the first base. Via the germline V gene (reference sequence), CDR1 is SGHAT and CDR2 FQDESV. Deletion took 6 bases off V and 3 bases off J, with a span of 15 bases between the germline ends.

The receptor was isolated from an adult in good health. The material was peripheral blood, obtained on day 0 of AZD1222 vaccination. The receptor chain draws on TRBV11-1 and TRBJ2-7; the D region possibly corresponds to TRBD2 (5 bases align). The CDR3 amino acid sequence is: CASRGSPRGYEQYF. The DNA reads TGTGCCAGCAGAGGCTCTCCCCGGGGCTACGAGCAGTACTTC.